The 6 T cell receptor beta chains listed next were all sequenced from one sample in a study of cytomegalovirus exposure and HLA in healthy donors. The PCR was carried out with 60 Vbeta primers and 13 Jbeta primers. Assay: immunoSEQ multiplex PCR; the TCRdb copy retains only in-frame clones and omits some. The sample includes roughly 160,000 clones, roughly 80% seen only once; the top ten take about 4.5%. Material for sequencing was PBMCs. These receptors were collected from a man aged 40-49 years in good health and CMV-seronegative.

The rearrangement links TRBV29-1 to TRBJ1-2; 8 nucleotides line up with TRBD1. The germline V gene encodes CDR1 SQVTM and CDR2 ANQGSEA. The V and J ends lost 0 bases and 2 bases, in that order; junction bases with no gene match: 14. The CDR3 is 18 amino acids. CDR3 amino acids: CSVEEVVVGQGWNYGYTF. In DNA form, the CDR3 reads TGCAGCGTTGAAGAGGTAGTCGTAGGACAGGGATGGAACTATGGCTACACCTTC.

This clone was counted once. The V gene is TRBV9, the J gene TRBJ2-3; the match to TRBD2 covers 10 bases. The trim removed 3 bases at V and 2 bases at J, leaving 9 bases unmatched. Germline CDR1 and CDR2: SGDLS and YYNGEE. The CDR3 loop spans 17 amino acids. The CDR3 is CASSAGYSGGSTDTQYF. CDR3 coding DNA: TGTGCCAGCAGCGCCGGGTATAGCGGGGGGTCCACAGATACGCAGTATTTT. The full variable domain, rest sourced from reference TRBV9 and TRBJ2-3, is DSGVTQTPKHLITATGQRVTLRCSPRSGDLSVYWYQQSLDQGLQFLIQYYNGEERAKGNILERFSAQQFPDLHSELNLSSLELGDSALYFCASSAGYSGGSTDTQYFGPGTRLTVL.

This clone was recorded only once. This CDR3 reads CASSPGGANTGELFF. The CDR3 bases are TGTGCCAGCAGCCCCGGCGGGGCGAACACCGGGGAGCTGTTTTTT. The chain employs TRBV7-3 and TRBJ2-2; D may be TRBD2 (6 bases). Trimming removed 5 bases at V and 0 bases at J, with 10 bases between. The CDR3 is made up of 15 amino acids. CDR1 is SGHTA, CDR2 FQGTGA, per germline. Filled out from reference TRBV7-3 and TRBJ2-2, the complete variable domain reads GAGVSQTPSNKVTEKGKYVELRCDPISGHTALYWYRQSLGQGPEFLIYFQGTGAADDSGLPNDRFFAVRPEGSVSTLKIQRTERGDSAVYLCASSPGGANTGELFFGEGSRLTVL.

This rearrangement joins TRBV7-2 to TRBJ2-3, with TRBD1 identical over 9 bases. Germline V CDR1 and CDR2: SGHTA, FQGNSA. This CDR3 has 14 residues. Losses at the gene ends were 4 bases for V and 5 bases for J; bases not matched to a gene: 4. In DNA form, the CDR3 reads TGTGCCAGCAGCTCGGGACAGGGCGTAGATACGCAGTATTTT. This encodes CASSSGQGVDTQYF. Combining the CDR3 with reference TRBV7-2 and TRBJ2-3 gives the whole variable domain GAGVSQSPSNKVTEKGKDVELRCDPISGHTALYWYRQSLGQGLEFLIYFQGNSAPDKSGLPSDRFSAERTGGSVSTLTIQRTQQEDSAVYLCASSSGQGVDTQYFGPGTRLTVL.

The V and J genes are TRBV18 and TRBJ2-3; D is perhaps TRBD2 (5 bases). Germline CDR1 KGHSH, CDR2 LQKENI. The CDR3 consists of 16 residues. V shed 2 bases and J shed 0 bases, with 12 bases lying between them. CDR3 nucleotide sequence: TGTGCCAGCTCACCAATGGCTAGCACTAGCACAGATACGCAGTATTTT. This translates into CASSPMASTSTDTQYF.

This clone is a singleton in its sample. The chain joins TRBV7-3 to TRBJ2-1, with TRBD2 matching 10 bases. The ends lost 3 bases at V and 5 bases at J; junction bases unmatched: 4. Germline V gene sequence: CDR1 SGHTA, CDR2 FQGTGA. This CDR3 has 15 amino acids. DNA for the CDR3: TGTGCCAGCAGCTTTAAGCGGGGGGGAAACAATGAGCAGTTCTTC. Translated: CASSFKRGGNNEQFF.